This T cell receptor (beta chain) came from a study of T cells after yellow fever vaccination. As for the study in general: In the case of low-cell-number fractions, SMART-Seq v4 Ultra Low Input was used for preparation. Notes on the study in general: A limited proportion of clonotypes was detected within both the CD4 and CD8 compartments. Post-booster reappearance was seen for most primary-vaccination clones (roughly 97% CD4, 75% to 90% CD8).

As to this clonotype: What it binds is not known.

The authors made TCR cDNA by 5'RACE template switching, adding a universal primer site and UMIs. TCRdb itself ran the 5' RACE reads through MiXCR, one entry per CDR3 protein. The sample records under 550,000 distinct CDR3 sequences, 20% to 25% being singletons. Germline V gene lookup returns CDR1 ENHRY and CDR2 SYGVKD. The CDR3 is made up of 15 amino acids. After removal of 4 bases from V and 4 bases from J, the junction contained 6 bases not matched to a gene. The genes are TRBV10-3 and TRBJ2-5; 10 bases agree with TRBD2. The sequence was obtained from a man aged 18-30 years who received the YFV17D yellow fever vaccine. Sequencing used PBMCs, obtained less than 25 days after the first yellow fever vaccination. In nucleotides, the CDR3 is TGTGCCATCAGTGCCAGCGGGGGGGCAACAGAGACCCAGTACTTC. It encodes CAISASGGATETQYF.